This entry features one T cell receptor beta chain sequence. This sample's treatment: randomized to nivolumab then ipilimumab (arm A) or the reverse (arm B). DNA-damaging chemotherapy had not been given to any patient beforehand. Libraries were prepared by immunoSEQ multiplex PCR; TCRdb keeps only in-frame clonotypes and omits some of them. The sample includes some 20,000 clones, 75% to 85% of them seen just once. With 0 bases removed from V and 0 bases from J, the gap between germline ends came to 12 bases. This CDR3 contains 17 residues. Germline V CDR1 and CDR2: LGHNA, YSLEER. The record originates from a study of sequential checkpoint blockade in melanoma.

This material consisted of CD8+ T cells sorted from blood (inferred from file names), taken from a patient given nivolumab and ipilimumab in sequence. This receptor was obtained from a human donor with melanoma. This chain uses TRBV4-3 with TRBJ1-3; D is undetermined. Here the CDR3 DNA reads TGCGCCAGCAGCCAAGACTCAACAAAATTCTCTGGAAACACCATATATTTT. Residues: CASSQDSTKFSGNTIYF.